The clone carrying this TCR beta chain occurred many times. Its antigen remains unidentified. The data originate from a study of T cells in Graves' hyperthyroidism and ophthalmopathy. Findings and limits, study-wide: Blood also carried most thyroid clonotypes expanded above 0.001.

Each diagnosis drew on symptoms, thyroxine, TRAb, thyroid ultrasound and orbital computed tomography findings. Researchers amplified the TCR beta CDR3 regions from RNA transcripts. First-round RT-PCR of the TCR CDR3 relied on the HTBI primer set. A single record per CDR3 protein comes from TCRdb applying MiXCR to the multiplex PCR reads. The sample carries some 300,000 distinct CDR3 sequences, around a sixth recorded once. The sequenced material came from blood. The sequence was collected from a young man with Graves' hyperthyroidism.

The CDR3 DNA sequence: TGTGCCAGCAGCGTGCTACTAGCGGGAGGGCCAGATACGCAGTATTTT. It specifies CASSVLLAGGPDTQYF. J is TRBJ2-3 and V is TRBV5-6; TRBD2 matches 13 bases. Germline CDR1 is SGHDT and CDR2 is YYEEEE. CDR3 size: 16 residues. V shed 4 bases and J 4 bases; nucleotides not matched to a gene: 6.